Listed below are T cell receptor beta chains from one sample, sequenced in a study of shared clonotypes between healthy human individuals. Only in-frame clones appear in the TCRdb table, and some are missing; sequencing was by immunoSEQ multiplex PCR. In the table there are about 520,000 clones, around 73% of which are singletons. Sequenced: PBMCs. The receptors derive from a woman in her thirties or forties in good health. Some clones in this sample may be carry-over from other donors' samples. Each CDR3 is given with its conserved first and last residue. A D gene is named only where the DNA matches it firmly. The size entry is marked missing in some rows and otherwise reads once, few, many or a size class.

size: -
J: TRBJ1-2
V: TRBV10-3
length: 16
D: -
DNA: TGTGCCATCAGTGAGCCCCAAGCTAGGGCTAACTATGGCCACACCTTC
CDR3: CAISEPQARANYGHTF

size: -
J: TRBJ2-5
V: TRBV6-1
length: 13
D: -
DNA: TGTGCCTCTCATGGGGCATCGAAAGAGACCCAGTACTTC
CDR3: CASHGASKETQYF

size: few
J: TRBJ2-1
V: TRBV10-1
length: 14
D: -
DNA: TGCGCCGCCCGATCGGTGAAGAGGGGCGACGGGCAGTTCTTC
CDR3: CAARSVKRGDGQFF

size: -
J: TRBJ2-5
V: TRBV30
length: 15
D: TRBD2
DNA: TGTGCCTGGAGTCCCCCAGGACTAGTCCAAGAGACCCAGTACTTC
CDR3: CAWSPPGLVQETQYF

size: -
J: TRBJ2-7
V: TRBV7-9
length: 16
D: TRBD2
DNA: TGTGCCAGCAGCCCTTGGACTAGCCAACGATCCTACGAGCAGTACTTC
CDR3: CASSPWTSQRSYEQYF

size: few
J: TRBJ2-3
V: TRBV27
length: 16
D: -
DNA: TGTGCCAGCAGTCCCCCTCCCCAAACTAGCACAGATACGCAGTATTTT
CDR3: CASSPPPQTSTDTQYF

size: -
J: TRBJ2-5
V: TRBV18
length: 15
D: -
DNA: TGTGCCAGCTCACCCAGATCGGCCAACCAAGAGACCCAGTACTTC
CDR3: CASSPRSANQETQYF

size: few
J: TRBJ1-1
V: TRBV19
length: 16
D: -
DNA: TGTGCCAGTAGTTCAGAGACAGGTTCGGTTTACACTGAAGCTTTCTTT
CDR3: CASSSETGSVYTEAFF

size: once
J: TRBJ1-2
V: TRBV5-4
length: 14
D: -
DNA: TGTGCCAGCAGCAGGGCCCGAGGGGATAGTGGCTACACCTTC
CDR3: CASSRARGDSGYTF

size: -
J: TRBJ2-1
V: TRBV4-1
length: 13
D: -
DNA: TGCGCCAGCAGCCAAGACCACACTGGGGGGCAGTTCTTC
CDR3: CASSQDHTGGQFF

size: -
J: TRBJ1-1
V: TRBV29-1
length: 14
D: -
DNA: TGCAGCGTTGAAATCACTCAGGCTGGGACTGAAGCTTTCTTT
CDR3: CSVEITQAGTEAFF

size: -
J: TRBJ1-2
V: TRBV28
length: 15
D: -
DNA: TGTGCCAGCAGTTCACTCAGAGGGGAAAACTATGGCTACACCTTC
CDR3: CASSSLRGENYGYTF

size: -
J: TRBJ2-7
V: TRBV30
length: 13
D: -
DNA: TGTGCCTGGACAGGGGTTGGACCCTACGAGCAGTACTTC
CDR3: CAWTGVGPYEQYF

size: -
J: TRBJ1-1
V: TRBV12-5
length: 16
D: TRBD1
DNA: TGTGCTAGTGGTTCTGGGACAGGGTTCTTTTACACTGAAGCTTTCTTT
CDR3: CASGSGTGFFYTEAFF

size: -
J: TRBJ1-4
V: TRBV30
length: 16
D: -
DNA: TGTGCCTGGAGTTCTCGCCAGGGGTCGACTAATGAAAAACTGTTTTTT
CDR3: CAWSSRQGSTNEKLFF

size: -
J: TRBJ2-3
V: TRBV5-1
length: 16
D: TRBD2
DNA: TGCGCCAGCAGCTCCGGCTGGCGGGAGAGCACAGATACGCAGTATTTT
CDR3: CASSSGWRESTDTQYF

size: -
J: TRBJ2-1
V: TRBV10-1
length: 19
D: TRBD2
DNA: TGCGCCAGCAGTGAGTCGACTCCGTCTAGCGGCGGAAGATACAATGAGCAGTTCTTC
CDR3: CASSESTPSSGGRYNEQFF

size: once
J: TRBJ2-3
V: TRBV28
length: 15
D: TRBD2
DNA: TGTGCCACCCGTAGCGGGAGGGTGGGCACAGATACGCAGTATTTT
CDR3: CATRSGRVGTDTQYF

size: -
J: TRBJ2-5
V: TRBV6-5
length: 15
D: TRBD2
DNA: TGTGCCAGCAGTTACACGGGACTAGCGTCGGAGACCCAGTACTTC
CDR3: CASSYTGLASETQYF

size: -
J: TRBJ2-3
V: TRBV6-6
length: 16
D: -
DNA: TGTGCCAGCAGCCCAAATCGGAAGGGTAGCACAGATACGCAGTATTTT
CDR3: CASSPNRKGSTDTQYF

size: -
J: TRBJ2-7
V: TRBV11-3
length: 16
D: TRBD2
DNA: TGTGCCAGCAGCCCCCGGGGGGGCGGGAGGACCTACGAGCAGTACTTC
CDR3: CASSPRGGGRTYEQYF

size: -
J: TRBJ2-1
V: TRBV9
length: 15
D: -
DNA: TGTGCCAGCAGCCCTCAGATGAGCTCCTACAATGAGCAGTTCTTC
CDR3: CASSPQMSSYNEQFF

size: -
J: TRBJ1-1
V: TRBV15
length: 18
D: TRBD1
DNA: TGTGCCACCAGCAGAGATTGGACCCGCAGGGGGGCAACACATCTAGCTTTCTTT
CDR3: CATSRDWTRRGATHLAFF

size: -
J: TRBJ1-2
V: TRBV11-2
length: 13
D: TRBD1
DNA: TGTGCCAGCAGCTTAGGACAGGGGATCGCCTACACCTTC
CDR3: CASSLGQGIAYTF

size: few
J: TRBJ2-5
V: TRBV6-5
length: 12
D: -
DNA: TGTGCCAGCAGTTCGGGGGCAGAGACCCAGTACTTC
CDR3: CASSSGAETQYF

size: few
J: TRBJ1-1
V: TRBV2
length: 13
D: -
DNA: TGTGCCAGCAGTGTAGACACAAACACTGAAGCTTTCTTT
CDR3: CASSVDTNTEAFF

size: -
J: TRBJ2-5
V: TRBV5-6
length: 14
D: TRBD1
DNA: TGTGCCAGCAGCCTTGACAGGGCCGAAGAGACCCAGTACTTC
CDR3: CASSLDRAEETQYF

size: once
J: TRBJ2-7
V: TRBV4-2
length: 14
D: TRBD2
DNA: TGTGCCAGCAGCCAAAAGCGGGAGGTGTACGAGCAGTACTTC
CDR3: CASSQKREVYEQYF

size: once
J: TRBJ2-3
V: TRBV2
length: 14
D: TRBD2
DNA: TGTGCCAGCAGAGCTAGCGGGAGGGCAGATACGCAGTATTTT
CDR3: CASRASGRADTQYF

size: -
J: TRBJ2-7
V: TRBV7-9
length: 16
D: TRBD1
DNA: TGTGCCAGCAGCCGACGGGACAGTCCGATCTTCTACGAGCAGTACTTC
CDR3: CASSRRDSPIFYEQYF

size: -
J: TRBJ2-5
V: TRBV5-1
length: 17
D: -
DNA: TGCGCCAGCAGCCCGGCCCAGGACGCTCAACGTACGGTGCCCCAGTACTTC
CDR3: CASSPAQDAQRTVPQYF

size: -
J: TRBJ2-3
V: TRBV7-2
length: 15
D: -
DNA: TGTGCCAGCAGCTTAAAACTAGTCGGCACAGATACGCAGTATTTT
CDR3: CASSLKLVGTDTQYF

size: -
J: TRBJ1-3
V: TRBV4-3
length: 15
D: TRBD1
DNA: TGCGCCAGCAGCCAAGATAGACAGGGCCGAAACACCATATATTTT
CDR3: CASSQDRQGRNTIYF

size: -
J: TRBJ2-1
V: TRBV9
length: 16
D: TRBD2
DNA: TGTGCCAGCAGCGTACTACCAGCGGGAGGGGGTAATGAGCAGTTCTTC
CDR3: CASSVLPAGGGNEQFF

size: few
J: TRBJ1-4
V: TRBV7-9
length: 15
D: TRBD1
DNA: TGTGCCAGCAGCTTAGTTGGACAGGGGAATGAAAAACTGTTTTTT
CDR3: CASSLVGQGNEKLFF

size: once
J: TRBJ2-3
V: TRBV6-1
length: 16
D: TRBD2
DNA: TGTGCCAGCAGTGAAGGTAGGACTAGCGGCACAGATACGCAGTATTTT
CDR3: CASSEGRTSGTDTQYF

size: -
J: TRBJ2-1
V: TRBV7-3
length: 18
D: TRBD2
DNA: TGTGCCAGCAGCTCCCAACCCGGAGGGCTAGCGGGAGGAAATGAGCAGTTCTTC
CDR3: CASSSQPGGLAGGNEQFF

size: once
J: TRBJ1-2
V: TRBV27
length: 19
D: TRBD1
DNA: TGTGCCAGCAGTTTAAATACAGGGGGCTCAATTACCTCTGGTGATGGCTACACCTTC
CDR3: CASSLNTGGSITSGDGYTF

size: -
J: TRBJ1-6
V: TRBV6-1
length: 15
D: -
DNA: TGTGCCAGCAGTGACGGGCAGATCTATAATTCACCCCTCCACTTT
CDR3: CASSDGQIYNSPLHF

size: -
J: TRBJ1-2
V: TRBV13
length: 15
D: -
DNA: TGTGCCAGCAGCCTGGGTGTACAGGGAAACTATGGCTACACCTTC
CDR3: CASSLGVQGNYGYTF

size: many
J: TRBJ1-6
V: TRBV11-2
length: 13
D: -
DNA: TGTGCCAGCAGCTCGGAGAGAAATTCACCCCTCCACTTT
CDR3: CASSSERNSPLHF

size: -
J: TRBJ2-3
V: TRBV7-8
length: 16
D: TRBD2
DNA: TGTGCCAGCAGCTTAGTGAGCGGGAGGGTCACAGATACGCAGTATTTT
CDR3: CASSLVSGRVTDTQYF

size: -
J: TRBJ2-3
V: TRBV10-2
length: 12
D: -
DNA: TGCGCCAGCAGTGTTTCCGGAGATACGCAGTATTTT
CDR3: CASSVSGDTQYF

size: -
J: TRBJ1-2
V: TRBV6-6
length: 12
D: -
DNA: TGTGCCAGCAGTTACTCGGGGCGGATCTACACCTTC
CDR3: CASSYSGRIYTF

size: -
J: TRBJ2-1
V: TRBV5-1
length: 16
D: TRBD2
DNA: TGCGCCAGCAGCTTGGGGACTAGCGGGAGTGGTAATGAGCAGTTCTTC
CDR3: CASSLGTSGSGNEQFF

size: -
J: TRBJ2-1
V: TRBV2
length: 17
D: TRBD2
DNA: TGTGCCAGCAGTGAACAGGCTAGCGGGAGCTCCTACAATGAGCAGTTCTTC
CDR3: CASSEQASGSSYNEQFF

size: -
J: TRBJ1-2
V: TRBV28
length: 15
D: TRBD1
DNA: TGTGCCAGCAGTTTCGGGGACAGGATGACTTATGGCTACACCTTC
CDR3: CASSFGDRMTYGYTF

size: -
J: TRBJ2-7
V: TRBV11-2
length: 15
D: TRBD2
DNA: TGTGCCAGCAGCTACAGGACTAGCTCATACTACGAGCAGTACTTC
CDR3: CASSYRTSSYYEQYF

size: -
J: TRBJ2-1
V: TRBV27
length: 12
D: -
DNA: TGTGCCAGCAGTCCCCAGGGAGGTGAGCAGTTCTTC
CDR3: CASSPQGGEQFF

size: -
J: TRBJ2-5
V: TRBV19
length: 16
D: TRBD1
DNA: TGTGCCAGTAGTGTCGGGACAGGGAGACGCCAAGAGACCCAGTACTTC
CDR3: CASSVGTGRRQETQYF

size: once
J: TRBJ2-7
V: TRBV21-1
length: 13
D: -
DNA: TGTGCCAGCGCCTTTTACGACTACTACGAGCAGTACTTC
CDR3: CASAFYDYYEQYF

size: -
J: TRBJ2-7
V: TRBV11-3
length: 15
D: -
DNA: TGTGCCAGCAGCTTGGGGGGAGGATCTCCCTACGAGCAGTACTTC
CDR3: CASSLGGGSPYEQYF

size: -
J: TRBJ2-5
V: TRBV6-1
length: 13
D: -
DNA: TGTGCCAGCAGTGCAAGCGAGGGAAGGACCCAGTACTTC
CDR3: CASSASEGRTQYF

size: -
J: TRBJ1-5
V: TRBV11-2
length: 13
D: -
DNA: TGTGCCAGCAGCCCCAACCGCGATCAGCCCCAGCATTTT
CDR3: CASSPNRDQPQHF

size: once
J: TRBJ2-1
V: TRBV21-1
length: 15
D: -
DNA: TGTGCCAGCAGTACCAGCGGGAGGAGTTACAATGAGCAGTTCTTC
CDR3: CASSTSGRSYNEQFF

size: -
J: TRBJ1-5
V: TRBV5-8
length: 16
D: -
DNA: TGTGCCAGCAGCCCGATAACAGGGTTTGGAAATCAGCCCCAGCATTTT
CDR3: CASSPITGFGNQPQHF